A selection of T cell receptor beta chains follows, all from one sample in a study of tumor-infiltrating lymphocytes in primary liver carcinoma. TCRdb recomputed calls from the multiplex PCR reads with MiXCR, one row per CDR3 protein. In the table there are some 38,000 distinct CDR3 sequences, 70% to 85% of which are singletons. The sample consisted of liver tumor tissue from sampling region 4. The receptors shown here come from a man aged 35 to 55 with primary liver carcinoma and hepatitis B virus infection. The CDR3 runs from the conserved cysteine through the conserved F or W. Fields, in order: clone size, J gene, D gene, CDR3 length, V gene, CDR3 protein, CDR3 DNA. A D gene is named only where the DNA matches it firmly. The size of a clone is reported for some rows only, either as once, few or many, or as a class for expanded clones.

clone size: NA
J gene: TRBJ2-3
D gene: TRBD2
CDR3 length: 16
V gene: TRBV11-3
CDR3 protein: CASSGNPAGGLDTQYF
CDR3 DNA: TGTGCCAGCAGCGGCAACCCGGCGGGAGGGCTCGATACGCAGTATTTT

clone size: NA
J gene: TRBJ1-1
D gene: NA
CDR3 length: 15
V gene: TRBV29-1
CDR3 protein: CSGSGGWGMSTEAFF
CDR3 DNA: TGCAGCGGGTCAGGTGGATGGGGAATGAGCACTGAAGCTTTCTTT

clone size: NA
J gene: TRBJ2-3
D gene: NA
CDR3 length: 19
V gene: TRBV11-1
CDR3 protein: CASSSGGSSVETRTDTQYF
CDR3 DNA: TGTGCCAGCAGTTCTGGGGGAAGCTCTGTTGAAACCCGCACAGATACGCAGTATTTT

clone size: once
J gene: TRBJ1-1
D gene: TRBD1
CDR3 length: 16
V gene: TRBV6-4
CDR3 protein: CVSSPGGGRSDTEAFF
CDR3 DNA: TGTGTCAGCAGTCCTGGAGGGGGCCGGTCGGACACTGAAGCTTTCTTT

clone size: NA
J gene: TRBJ1-5
D gene: NA
CDR3 length: 15
V gene: TRBV12-3/TRBV12-4
CDR3 protein: CASTRGVPINQPQHF
CDR3 DNA: TGTGCCAGCACGCGGGGCGTCCCAATAAATCAGCCCCAGCATTTT

clone size: NA
J gene: TRBJ2-6
D gene: NA
CDR3 length: 16
V gene: TRBV5-1
CDR3 protein: CTCSLAIAGGANVLTF
CDR3 DNA: TGCACCTGCAGCTTGGCCATCGCCGGTGGGGCCAACGTCCTGACTTTC

clone size: many
J gene: TRBJ2-6
D gene: NA
CDR3 length: 13
V gene: TRBV20-1
CDR3 protein: CSAFRSGANVLTF
CDR3 DNA: TGCAGTGCTTTCCGATCTGGGGCCAACGTCCTGACTTTC

clone size: few
J gene: TRBJ2-7
D gene: NA
CDR3 length: 11
V gene: TRBV6-2/TRBV6-3
CDR3 protein: CALIAGYVQYF
CDR3 DNA: TGTGCCCTCATCGCCGGTTACGTGCAGTACTTC

clone size: once
J gene: TRBJ2-5
D gene: NA
CDR3 length: 14
V gene: TRBV28
CDR3 protein: CASSLLRNQETQYF
CDR3 DNA: TGTGCGAGCAGTTTACTGAGAAACCAAGAGACCCAGTACTTC

clone size: NA
J gene: TRBJ2-7
D gene: TRBD2
CDR3 length: 15
V gene: TRBV20-1
CDR3 protein: CSAPSDGRAAYEQYF
CDR3 DNA: TGCAGTGCCCCCTCAGATGGGAGGGCGGCCTACGAGCAGTACTTC

clone size: NA
J gene: TRBJ2-3
D gene: NA
CDR3 length: 16
V gene: TRBV11-2
CDR3 protein: CASSRGSTGNTDTQYF
CDR3 DNA: TGTGCCAGCAGCAGAGGAAGTACGGGGAATACAGATACGCAGTATTTT

clone size: NA
J gene: TRBJ1-2
D gene: TRBD1
CDR3 length: 15
V gene: TRBV11-1
CDR3 protein: CTRIRDRGANYGYTF
CDR3 DNA: TGTACCAGGATCCGCGACAGGGGGGCGAACTATGGCTACACCTTC

clone size: once
J gene: TRBJ2-5
D gene: TRBD1
CDR3 length: 15
V gene: TRBV12-3/TRBV12-4
CDR3 protein: CANSRDSTFQATQYF
CDR3 DNA: TGTGCCAACAGTCGGGACAGCACCTTCCAAGCGACCCAGTACTTC

clone size: NA
J gene: TRBJ2-3
D gene: NA
CDR3 length: 12
V gene: TRBV6-2/TRBV6-3
CDR3 protein: CISRPSADTQYF
CDR3 DNA: TGTATCAGCAGGCCCTCTGCAGATACGCAGTATTTT

clone size: NA
J gene: TRBJ2-7
D gene: TRBD1
CDR3 length: 15
V gene: TRBV11-2
CDR3 protein: CASSLRWTGETEQHF
CDR3 DNA: TGTGCCAGCAGCTTACGATGGACAGGGGAAACGGAGCAGCACTTC

clone size: few
J gene: TRBJ1-3
D gene: NA
CDR3 length: 14
V gene: TRBV11-2
CDR3 protein: CASSHGSSGNTIYF
CDR3 DNA: TGTGCTAGCAGCCACGGGAGTTCTGGAAACACCATATATTTT

clone size: NA
J gene: TRBJ2-3
D gene: NA
CDR3 length: 15
V gene: TRBV11-1
CDR3 protein: CTSSLPGESTDTQYF
CDR3 DNA: TGTACCAGCAGTTTGCCTGGGGAGAGCACAGATACGCAGTATTTT

clone size: NA
J gene: TRBJ1-6
D gene: TRBD1
CDR3 length: 16
V gene: TRBV4-3
CDR3 protein: CASCSWDRGRNTPLHF
CDR3 DNA: TGCGCCAGCTGCTCCTGGGACAGGGGAAGGAATACACCCCTCCACTTC

clone size: NA
J gene: TRBJ2-7
D gene: NA
CDR3 length: 14
V gene: TRBV28
CDR3 protein: CASGEPTGCGEEYF
CDR3 DNA: TGTGCCAGCGGAGAACCTACAGGGTGCGGCGAGGAGTACTTC

clone size: NA
J gene: TRBJ2-7
D gene: TRBD2
CDR3 length: 15
V gene: TRBV4-2
CDR3 protein: CPSSEGLADYGEQYF
CDR3 DNA: TGTCCTAGCAGCGAGGGACTAGCGGACTACGGGGAGCAGTACTTT

clone size: once
J gene: TRBJ1-5
D gene: NA
CDR3 length: 18
V gene: TRBV7-8
CDR3 protein: CASSPRITQPDCNQPQHF
CDR3 DNA: TGTGCCAGTAGCCCAAGGATAACCCAACCCGATTGCAATCAGCCCCAGCATTTT

clone size: NA
J gene: TRBJ2-5
D gene: NA
CDR3 length: 12
V gene: TRBV10-3
CDR3 protein: CAISESWEAQYF
CDR3 DNA: TGTGCCATCAGTGAGTCCTGGGAGGCCCAGTACTTC

clone size: many
J gene: TRBJ1-2
D gene: TRBD1
CDR3 length: 14
V gene: TRBV28
CDR3 protein: CASSFQGGAGGYTF
CDR3 DNA: TGTGCCAGCAGCTTTCAGGGGGGAGCGGGCGGCTACACCTTC

clone size: many
J gene: TRBJ2-5
D gene: NA
CDR3 length: 14
V gene: TRBV20-1
CDR3 protein: CSARAGTGLETQYF
CDR3 DNA: TGCAGTGCTAGAGCTGGGACTGGGTTAGAGACCCAGTACTTC

clone size: NA
J gene: TRBJ2-7
D gene: NA
CDR3 length: 12
V gene: TRBV6-2/TRBV6-3
CDR3 protein: CASTSSVYKQYF
CDR3 DNA: TGTGCCAGCACCTCTAGTGTCTACAAGCAATACTTC

clone size: few
J gene: TRBJ2-1
D gene: TRBD1
CDR3 length: 16
V gene: TRBV4-2
CDR3 protein: CASGHAEGQGNNKQFF
CDR3 DNA: TGTGCCAGCGGCCACGCCGAGGGACAGGGGAACAATAAGCAGTTCTTC

clone size: NA
J gene: TRBJ2-1
D gene: NA
CDR3 length: 13
V gene: TRBV6-6
CDR3 protein: CASTCQSYNEQFF
CDR3 DNA: TGTGCCAGCACGTGTCAGTCATACAATGAGCAGTTCTTC

clone size: NA
J gene: TRBJ2-5
D gene: TRBD2
CDR3 length: 16
V gene: TRBV20-1
CDR3 protein: CSAPAGGVGFGDTQYF
CDR3 DNA: TGCAGTGCTCCCGCCGGGGGGGTCGGCTTTGGGGACACCCAGTACTTC

clone size: NA
J gene: TRBJ2-6
D gene: NA
CDR3 length: 16
V gene: TRBV6-2/TRBV6-3
CDR3 protein: CASSYVGLSGANVLTF
CDR3 DNA: TGTGCCAGCAGTTATGTGGGACTCTCTGGGGCCAACGTCCTTACTTTC

clone size: NA
J gene: TRBJ2-3
D gene: NA
CDR3 length: 15
V gene: TRBV7-2
CDR3 protein: CASSGGHQTTDTQYF
CDR3 DNA: TGTGCCAGCAGCGGAGGGCACCAGACCACAGATACGCAGTATTTT

clone size: few
J gene: TRBJ2-7
D gene: NA
CDR3 length: 14
V gene: TRBV11-2
CDR3 protein: CASSSNKKSYEQYF
CDR3 DNA: TGTGCCAGCAGCTCTAACAAAAAGTCCTACGAGCAGTACTTC

clone size: few
J gene: TRBJ2-3
D gene: TRBD2
CDR3 length: 17
V gene: TRBV4-2
CDR3 protein: CASSQGSSGFSTDTQYF
CDR3 DNA: TGCGCCAGCAGCCAAGGAAGTAGCGGGTTTAGCACAGATACGCAGTACTTT

clone size: NA
J gene: TRBJ2-1
D gene: TRBD2
CDR3 length: 16
V gene: TRBV11-2
CDR3 protein: CASSETRTSGRNGQFF
CDR3 DNA: TGTGCCAGCAGTGAAACCAGGACTAGTGGGAGGAATGGCCAGTTCTTC

clone size: few
J gene: TRBJ1-2
D gene: NA
CDR3 length: 14
V gene: TRBV12-3/TRBV12-4
CDR3 protein: CASSLEGTGAGYTF
CDR3 DNA: TGTGCCAGCAGTTTGGAAGGTACAGGAGCTGGCTACACCTTC

clone size: NA
J gene: TRBJ1-5
D gene: TRBD1
CDR3 length: 15
V gene: TRBV25-1
CDR3 protein: CPSITRETGSQPQHF
CDR3 DNA: TGTCCCAGCATTACCCGGGAGACAGGGAGTCAACCCCAGCATTTT

clone size: NA
J gene: TRBJ2-7
D gene: NA
CDR3 length: 16
V gene: TRBV29-1
CDR3 protein: CSAMISGSGTPYDQYF
CDR3 DNA: TGCAGCGCCATGATATCTGGGTCCGGTACTCCCTACGATCAGTACTTC

clone size: NA
J gene: TRBJ1-1
D gene: NA
CDR3 length: 15
V gene: TRBV5-5
CDR3 protein: CASSHKSERYTEALF
CDR3 DNA: TGTGCCAGCAGCCATAAGAGTGAGCGGTACACTGAAGCTCTCTTT

clone size: NA
J gene: TRBJ1-5
D gene: NA
CDR3 length: 15
V gene: TRBV6-6
CDR3 protein: CVSSLGGGAGQPQHF
CDR3 DNA: TGTGTCAGCAGTCTCGGGGGGGGGGCGGGTCAGCCCCAGCATTTT

clone size: NA
J gene: TRBJ2-7
D gene: NA
CDR3 length: 11
V gene: TRBV11-2
CDR3 protein: CASGLGCEQYF
CDR3 DNA: TGTGCCAGCGGCTTAGGCTGCGAGCAGTACTTC

clone size: NA
J gene: TRBJ1-2
D gene: TRBD1
CDR3 length: 14
V gene: TRBV28
CDR3 protein: CISTPHGQGRGYTF
CDR3 DNA: TGTATCAGCACCCCCCACGGACAGGGAAGGGGCTACACCTTC

clone size: NA
J gene: TRBJ1-2
D gene: TRBD1
CDR3 length: 14
V gene: TRBV9
CDR3 protein: CAGSLQGVWYGYTF
CDR3 DNA: TGTGCCGGCAGCTTACAGGGGGTTTGGTATGGCTACACCTTC

clone size: NA
J gene: TRBJ2-2
D gene: NA
CDR3 length: 13
V gene: TRBV11-1
CDR3 protein: CAISLRDTGEPFF
CDR3 DNA: TGTGCCATCAGCCTTCGGGACACCGGGGAGCCGTTTTTT

clone size: NA
J gene: TRBJ2-2
D gene: NA
CDR3 length: 15
V gene: TRBV7-9
CDR3 protein: CASSPGHVNTGELFF
CDR3 DNA: TGTGCCAGCAGCCCCGGACACGTGAACACCGGGGAGCTATTTTTT

clone size: NA
J gene: TRBJ2-7
D gene: NA
CDR3 length: 15
V gene: TRBV4-2
CDR3 protein: CASSQDGWRDDEQYF
CDR3 DNA: TGTGCCAGCAGCCAAGATGGCTGGAGGGACGACGAGCAGTACTTC

clone size: NA
J gene: TRBJ1-2
D gene: NA
CDR3 length: 15
V gene: TRBV5-4
CDR3 protein: CAINATGWGNYGYTF
CDR3 DNA: TGTGCCATCAACGCTACAGGGTGGGGGAACTATGGCTACACCTTC

clone size: once
J gene: TRBJ1-2
D gene: TRBD1
CDR3 length: 15
V gene: TRBV11-1
CDR3 protein: CASSRDRGANYDYTF
CDR3 DNA: TGTGCCAGCAGCCGCGACAGGGGGGCGAATTATGACTACACCTTT

clone size: NA
J gene: TRBJ2-3
D gene: NA
CDR3 length: 13
V gene: TRBV6-2/TRBV6-3
CDR3 protein: CASRSALANKQYF
CDR3 DNA: TGTGCCAGCAGATCGGCGCTAGCGAATAAGCAGTATTTT

clone size: many
J gene: TRBJ2-6
D gene: NA
CDR3 length: 15
V gene: TRBV24-1
CDR3 protein: CATSAGDSGANVLTF
CDR3 DNA: TGTGCCACCAGTGCCGGGGACTCTGGGGCCAACGTCCTGACTTTC

clone size: NA
J gene: TRBJ2-4
D gene: NA
CDR3 length: 16
V gene: TRBV6-1
CDR3 protein: CASSAIGGIGKNIRYF
CDR3 DNA: TGTGCCAGCAGTGCCATAGGGGGGATCGGCAAAAACATTCGGTACTTC

clone size: NA
J gene: TRBJ1-1
D gene: NA
CDR3 length: 12
V gene: TRBV29-1
CDR3 protein: CTVITRGTEAFF
CDR3 DNA: TGTACCGTGATAACGCGGGGCACTGAAGCTTTCTTT

clone size: few
J gene: TRBJ2-3
D gene: NA
CDR3 length: 16
V gene: TRBV5-1
CDR3 protein: CASSLNGRTSTDTRYF
CDR3 DNA: TGTGCCAGCAGCTTGAACGGCCGCACTAGCACAGATACGCGGTATTTT

clone size: many
J gene: TRBJ2-7
D gene: TRBD2
CDR3 length: 23
V gene: TRBV4-1
CDR3 protein: CASSRLPGQGIPTSGRAGGEQYF
CDR3 DNA: TGCGCCAGCAGCCGTCTACCGGGACAGGGGATACCGACTAGCGGGAGGGCCGGGGGAGAGCAGTACTTC

clone size: NA
J gene: TRBJ1-2
D gene: NA
CDR3 length: 12
V gene: TRBV28
CDR3 protein: CATADSGYRYTF
CDR3 DNA: TGTGCCACCGCGGACAGTGGCTATCGCTACACCTTC

clone size: medium-sized
J gene: TRBJ1-1
D gene: NA
CDR3 length: 15
V gene: TRBV6-6
CDR3 protein: CASSYDGRTNTEAFF
CDR3 DNA: TGTGCCAGCAGTTACGATGGCAGGACGAACACTGAAGCTTTCTTT

clone size: NA
J gene: TRBJ2-1
D gene: NA
CDR3 length: 12
V gene: TRBV11-3
CDR3 protein: CGSTLNANEQSF
CDR3 DNA: TGTGGCAGCACCTTAAATGCCAATGAGCAGTCCTTC

clone size: many
J gene: TRBJ2-6
D gene: NA
CDR3 length: 15
V gene: TRBV28
CDR3 protein: CASSLLGSGANVLTF
CDR3 DNA: TGTGCCAGCAGTTTACTTGGCTCTGGGGCCAACGTCCTGACTTTC

clone size: NA
J gene: TRBJ1-6
D gene: NA
CDR3 length: 16
V gene: TRBV28
CDR3 protein: CASMRQGIFDNSPLHF
CDR3 DNA: TGTGCCAGCATGCGCCAGGGGATTTTCGATAATTCACCCCTCCACTTT

clone size: medium-sized
J gene: TRBJ2-1
D gene: NA
CDR3 length: 15
V gene: TRBV6-1
CDR3 protein: CASSGSYFSYNEQFF
CDR3 DNA: TGTGCCAGCAGTGGTTCCTATTTCTCCTACAATGAGCAGTTCTTC